These 8 T cell receptor beta chains were sequenced from one sample in a study of T cells expressing NK-cell markers. From the 5' RACE reads, TCRdb lists one entry per CDR3 protein and no DNA. The table lists some 300,000 distinct CDR3 sequences. Sequenced material: blood T cells: a sorted CD56 or NKG2C T cell subset, CD4+ or CD8+ T cells, or bulk PBMC T cells (not recorded which). Receptors were obtained from a man aged 18 to 29 in good health.

This chain links TRBV5-1 with TRBJ2-3; lacking DNA, the TRBD1 call made by TCRdb goes unchecked. Per germline, CDR1 SGHRS and CDR2 YFSETQ. The CDR3 totals 13 residues. The CDR3 loop is CATREEFSDTQYF. The variable domain in full, completed from reference TRBV5-1 and TRBJ2-3, reads KAGVTQTPRYLIKTRGQQVTLSCSPISGHRSVSWYQQTPGQGLQFLFEYFSETQRNKGNFPGRFSGRQFSNSRSEMNVSTLELGDSALYLCATREEFSDTQYFGPGTRLTVL.

The rearrangement uses TRBV6-1 and TRBJ2-5; TCRdb picks TRBD2, but there is no DNA to check that call. CDR3 length: 15 amino acids. CDR1 and CDR2 from the germline V gene are MNHNS and SASEGT. The CDR3 loop reads CASSPSGRASETQYF.

The gene calls are TRBV6-1 and TRBJ2-1; the D gene TCRdb calls, TRBD2, cannot be checked with no DNA. Germline CDR1 reads MNHNS; CDR2 reads SASEGT. The CDR3 has 13 residues. The CDR3: CASKETYGRRAFF.

The chain is built from TRBV15 and TRBJ1-3. The CDR3 is 14 amino acids. Germline V CDR1 and CDR2: LNHNV, YYDKDF (reference sequence). The CDR3 sequence: CATSSLGSGNTIYF.

This chain connects TRBV15 to TRBJ1-1. CDR1 LNHNV and CDR2 YYDKDF come from the germline V gene (reference sequence). The CDR3 spans 13 residues. The chain's CDR3 is CATSRDSSTEAFF.

The chain links TRBV6-4 to TRBJ2-2. CDR3 length: 14 residues. Per the germline V gene, CDR1 is MRHNA and CDR2 is SNTAGT. The CDR3 loop reads CASSRVSGPGELFF.

The V and J genes are TRBV5-1 and TRBJ2-5; TCRdb outputs TRBD1, but without DNA this stays unchecked. Germline assignment: CDR1 SGHRS and CDR2 YFSETQ. The CDR3 consists of 15 residues. This CDR3 reads CASSFQGDIQETQYF.

The rearrangement links TRBV12-3 or TRBV12-4 to TRBJ1-4; TCRdb picks TRBD1, but there is no DNA to check that call. The CDR3 runs to 15 residues. CDR3 amino acids: CASSLSGGGGEKLFF.